The 6 T cell receptor beta chains given below trace back to one sample, sequenced in a study of CD8 T cells in Susac syndrome. RNA amounts of roughly 0.5 to 1 ug underwent reverse transcription with random hexamers. TCRdb reprocessed the immunoSEQ multiplex PCR reads via MiXCR and lists one record per CDR3 protein. The sample yields under 200,000 distinct CDR3 sequences, 95% seen once. What was sequenced was CD4+ T cells from PBMCs. The receptor source for this set is a human donor in good health.

The CDR3 sequence: CASSSGTGVRRQFF. CDR3 in DNA: TGTGCCAGCAGTTCCGGGACAGGGGTGAGGCGGCAGTTCTTC. The gene calls are TRBV28 and TRBJ2-1, with 10 nucleotides matching TRBD1. The CDR3 extends over 14 amino acids. Germline V gives CDR1 MDHEN, CDR2 SYDVKM. The J segment lost 12 bases and the V segment lost 4 bases, leaving 9 bases of the junction unmatched.

The rearrangement uses TRBV3-1 and TRBJ1-2, with 8 bases fitting TRBD1. Germline V gene data show CDR1 as LGHDT and CDR2 as YNNKEL (reference sequence). The CDR3 is 15 amino acids. Trimming cost V 4 bases and J 5 bases; bases outside gene matches: 9. The CDR3 DNA reads as TGTGCCAGCAGCCGAGACGGACAGGGCGGATATGGCTACACCTTC. It encodes CASSRDGQGGYGYTF.

CDR3 residues: CASSLDRDRPSYNSPLHF. For the CDR3, the DNA is TGTGCCAGCTCACTTGACAGGGATCGTCCCTCCTATAATTCACCCCTCCACTTT. This chain uses TRBV18 with TRBJ1-6; 7 positions match TRBD1. The germline V gene encodes CDR1 KGHSH and CDR2 LQKENI. V lost 4 bases to trimming and J lost 0 bases; unmatched junction nucleotides: 9. The CDR3 totals 18 residues.

This clonotype has only one observation. The chain links TRBV7-2 to TRBJ2-7, with unresolved D. Germline CDR1 is SGHTA and CDR2 is FQGNSA. This CDR3 region has 12 residues. With 4 bases removed from V and 3 bases from J, the gap between germline ends came to 7 bases. CDR3 residues: CASSYDGYEQYF. The CDR3 DNA is TGTGCCAGCAGCTACGACGGCTACGAGCAGTACTTC.

V and J are TRBV9 and TRBJ1-1, with unresolved D. CDR3 length: 15 residues. The germline gives CDR1 SGDLS, CDR2 YYNGEE. V gave up 3 bases and J gave up 4 bases, with 16 bases separating them. The CDR3 DNA reads as TGTGCCAGCAGCGCCGACACCTCGGTGGGCACTGAAGCTTTCTTT. Protein product: CASSADTSVGTEAFF.

This rearrangement joins TRBV3-1 to TRBJ2-5, with 9 bases lining up with TRBD1. V shed 0 bases, J shed 4 bases, and the junction held 6 bases outside the gene matches. CDR3 length equals 16 residues. Germline V CDR1 and CDR2: LGHDT, YNNKEL (reference sequence). The CDR3, as DNA: TGTGCCAGCAGCCAAGATGGAACAGGGGGCGCAGAGACCCAGTACTTC. This codes for CASSQDGTGGAETQYF.